The source of this TCR beta chain is a study of blood T cell repertoires in COVID-19. Background on the study: Italy, Spain and the United States were the sources of the convalescent and acute COVID-19 samples. Sources were T cells, B-cell-depleted T cells, or PBMCs; the material itself was cDNA or gDNA.

V lost 4 bases to trimming and J lost 7 bases; unmatched junction nucleotides: 22. The CDR3 contains 19 residues. The germline gives CDR1 SGHAT, CDR2 FQNNGV. This clone appeared a few times. Some clones are missing from TCRdb's copy, which holds only in-frame ones; the method was immunoSEQ multiplex PCR. The top ten hold about 1.5% of the sample, which has around 240,000 clones, 65% to 90% seen once. Sequenced: peripheral blood. The receptor was derived from a woman between 35 and 50 years old who had recovered from COVID-19. The chain links TRBV11-2 to TRBJ2-3, with 8 bases fitting TRBD2. The CDR3 DNA sequence: TGTGCCAGCAGCTCGAGGAACGAATTCGCCGGGACTAGATCTCATACGCAGTATTTT. Protein product: CASSSRNEFAGTRSHTQYF.